Below, 2 T cell receptor beta chains from the same sample are listed, as sequenced in a study of T cell changes during pregnancy in multiple sclerosis. TCRdb's table, derived via immunoSEQ multiplex PCR, lists solely in-frame clones and lacks some. Of 50,000 to 60,000 clones listed, about 92% are singletons. The material was CD4+ T cells from peripheral blood mononuclear cells, obtained after pregnancy. The receptor source for this set is a female donor in good health, enrolled as a control in a pregnancy study.

The rearrangement uses TRBV15 and TRBJ2-3; TRBD2 aligns across 16 bases. CDR1 is LNHNV and CDR2 is YYDKDF in the germline V gene (reference sequence). V trimming: 5 bases; J trimming: 2 bases; junction bases outside the gene matches: 10. The CDR3 contains 19 residues. CDR3 in DNA: TGTGCCACCAGCCTCCCGGGACTAGCGGGGGGGAGCCCCACAGATACGCAGTATTTT. It is translated as CATSLPGLAGGSPTDTQYF.

The rearrangement joins TRBV7-9 to TRBJ2-2; D unclear. The germline V gene encodes CDR1 SEHNR and CDR2 FQNEAQ (reference sequence). The CDR3 is 11 amino acids. Deletions cut 8 bases from V and 6 bases from J, with 7 bases between. This CDR3 is CASGQAGELFF. The CDR3 DNA reads TGTGCCAGCGGGCAGGCCGGGGAGCTGTTTTTT.